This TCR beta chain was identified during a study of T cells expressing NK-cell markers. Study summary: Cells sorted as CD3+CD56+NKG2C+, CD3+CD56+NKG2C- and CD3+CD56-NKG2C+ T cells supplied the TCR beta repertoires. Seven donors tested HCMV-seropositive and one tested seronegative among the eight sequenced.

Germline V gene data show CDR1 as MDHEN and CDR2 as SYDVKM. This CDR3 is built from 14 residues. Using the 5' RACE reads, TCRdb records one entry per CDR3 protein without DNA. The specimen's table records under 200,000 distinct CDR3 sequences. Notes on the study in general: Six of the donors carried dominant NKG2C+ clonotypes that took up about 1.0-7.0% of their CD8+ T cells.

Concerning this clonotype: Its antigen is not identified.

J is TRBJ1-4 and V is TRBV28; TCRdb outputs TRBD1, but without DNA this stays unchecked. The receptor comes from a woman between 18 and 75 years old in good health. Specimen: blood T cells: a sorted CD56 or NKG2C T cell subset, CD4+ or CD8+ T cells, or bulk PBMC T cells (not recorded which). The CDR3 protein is CASSMTGASEKLFF. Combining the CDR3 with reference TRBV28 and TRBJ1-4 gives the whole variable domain DVKVTQSSRYLVKRTGEKVFLECVQDMDHENMFWYRQDPGLGLRLIYFSYDVKMKEKGDIPEGYSVSREKKERFSLILESASTNQTSMYLCASSMTGASEKLFFGSGTQLSVL.